What follows are 8 T cell receptor beta chains derived from one specimen sequenced in a study of T cell repertoires in cytomegalovirus infection. Using its own MiXCR run on the reads, TCRdb lists one record per CDR3 protein. The sample has 100,000 to 120,000 distinct CDR3 sequences, 30% to 35% seen once. For these TCRs, the target antigens are not known. This specimen consisted of CD8+ T cells from cultured PBMCs, obtained from culture after CMV antigen stimulation. Receptors originate from a human donor in good health (CMV status not recorded). Some clones in this sample may be carry-over from other donors' samples.

The chain is built from TRBV5-6 and TRBJ2-4; 9 bases line up with TRBD1. CDR1 and CDR2 from the germline V gene are SGHDT and YYEEEE. The CDR3 length is 14 residues. J lost 7 bases, V lost 2 bases, and 4 bases had no gene match. The CDR3 bases are TGTGCCAGCAGCTTAGGGACAGGGTCGAACATTCAGTACTTC. Protein product: CASSLGTGSNIQYF.

This clonotype was detected only a few times. V usage is TRBV7-9 and J usage is TRBJ1-1; possibly TRBD1 for D (5 bases). The germline V gene encodes CDR1 SEHNR and CDR2 FQNEAQ (reference sequence). V dropped 0 bases and J dropped 6 bases, with 23 bases sitting between them. The CDR3 has 18 amino acids. In DNA, the CDR3 is TGTGCCAGCAGCTTAGCGCTCCTTAAGGGGAGGAGATCCCCTGAAGCTTTCTTT. Translation gives CASSLALLKGRRSPEAFF.

This clonotype showed up just a few times. The V gene is TRBV10-3, the J gene TRBJ2-3; 7 nucleotides match TRBD2. V was clipped by 4 bases and J by 4 bases; unmatched bases: 11. The germline V gene encodes CDR1 ENHRY and CDR2 SYGVKD. The CDR3 totals 16 residues. In DNA form, the CDR3 reads TGTGCCATCAGTGCGGGTGCGCTAGCGGTCGCAGATACGCAGTATTTT. The encoded protein is CAISAGALAVADTQYF.

This sequence joins TRBV7-9 and TRBJ2-3, with D possibly being TRBD1 or TRBD2 (7 bases each). CDR3 length equals 17 residues. V was trimmed by 2 bases and J by 2 bases, leaving 17 bases between them. Germline assignment: CDR1 SEHNR and CDR2 FQNEAQ (reference sequence). The CDR3 loop is CASSLNGRGPFTDTQYF. The CDR3 DNA is TGTGCCAGCAGCTTAAATGGGAGGGGGCCCTTCACAGATACGCAGTATTTT.

The genes are TRBV6-5 and TRBJ1-1; D unresolved. CDR3 length: 12 residues. Germline V lookup: CDR1 MNHEY, CDR2 SVGAGI. V was cut by 4 bases and J by 8 bases, with 11 bases left in between. Here the CDR3 reads CASSSYLGEAFF. The CDR3 DNA reads TGTGCCAGCAGTTCCTACCTAGGAGAAGCTTTCTTT.

Ten or more counts support this clonotype. The J gene is TRBJ2-7, the V gene TRBV20-1, with 7 positions matching TRBD2. This CDR3 region has 12 residues. J lost 1 base, V lost 6 bases, and 3 bases had no gene match. The germline gives CDR1 DFQATT, CDR2 SNEGSKA (reference sequence). The CDR3 nucleotides are TGCAGTGCCCCGGGGGGATCCTACGAGCAGTACTTC. Translated: CSAPGGSYEQYF.

This rearrangement joins TRBV12-3 or TRBV12-4 to TRBJ1-4; no reliable D call. Trimming removed 2 bases from V and 6 bases from J, with 13 bases in between. There are 15 residues in the CDR3. This CDR3 reads CASSLMMGPDEKLFF. DNA of the CDR3: TGTGCCAGCAGTTTAATGATGGGTCCTGATGAAAAACTGTTTTTT.

CDR3 DNA: TGCGCCAGCAGCCAAGGGACAGGAGCGCCTGAAGCTTTCTTT. Its protein is CASSQGTGAPEAFF. The V and J genes are TRBV4-1 and TRBJ1-1; 7 bases are a match to TRBD1. Germline loops: CDR1 MGHRA, CDR2 YSYEKL. The CDR3 totals 14 residues. With 1 base clipped from V and 6 bases from J, the junction kept 5 bases outside the gene matches.